The present T cell receptor beta chain was sequenced within a study of beta chain features in type 1 diabetes. CDR3 length equals 16 residues. cDNA synthesis used the whole RNA isolate, giving expressed TCRB sequences. There were 3 million to 4 million reads on average in the naive, central memory and regulatory T cell samples. Sequencing used immunoSEQ multiplex PCR; TCRdb keeps in-frame clones, though not all of them. The data show a few hundred thousand clones, approximately 25% seen once. Study findings and constraints: Any HLA effect on TCRB rearrangement was left unresolved by small sub-analyses. Across all four CD4+ subsets, people with type 1 diabetes showed modestly shorter TCRB CDR3s.

Regarding this clone: The target antigen is unknown.

The origin of this receptor is a woman in her twenties or thirties with type 1 diabetes. The sample comprised naive CD4+ T cells from blood. V and J are TRBV21-1 and TRBJ2-5; the table gives TRBD2 as D, unverified against the DNA. TRBV21-1 is given as a pseudogene. CDR3 amino acids: CASSKLTSGILETQYF. Written as DNA, the CDR3 is TGTGCCAGCAGCAAACTTACTAGCGGGATCTTGGAGACCCAGTACTTC.